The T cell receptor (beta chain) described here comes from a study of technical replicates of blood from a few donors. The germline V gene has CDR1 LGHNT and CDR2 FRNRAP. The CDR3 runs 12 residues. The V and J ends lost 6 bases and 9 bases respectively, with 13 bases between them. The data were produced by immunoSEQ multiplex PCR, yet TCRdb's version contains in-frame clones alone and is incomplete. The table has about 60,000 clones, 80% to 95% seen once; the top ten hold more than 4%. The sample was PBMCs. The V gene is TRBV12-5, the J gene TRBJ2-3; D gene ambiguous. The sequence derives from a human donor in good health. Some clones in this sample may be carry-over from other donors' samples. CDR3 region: CASGDPVRTQYF. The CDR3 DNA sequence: TGTGCTAGTGGCGACCCGGTCAGGACGCAGTATTTT.